This paragraph reports one T cell receptor (beta chain). Its antigen is unidentified. Primers for the PCR totalled 60 Vbeta and 13 Jbeta. Measured with immunoSEQ multiplex PCR; TCRdb has only the in-frame clones, and not every one. The table has 85,000 to 130,000 clones, roughly four fifths seen once. This specimen comes from a study of cytomegalovirus exposure and HLA in healthy donors. Study-wide findings and caveats: The study put 150 to 200 TCR beta chains on its list as cytomegalovirus-associated. What TCR beta sequences reportedly achieved was accurate prediction of HLA-A and HLA-B alleles in most subjects. An assumption of roughly uniform sequencing depth across donors underlay the presence/absence analyses. In a later analysis, the majority of CMV-associated beta chains seemingly showed HLA restriction.

CDR1 and CDR2 (germline): SNHLY, FYNNEI. This CDR3 has 13 amino acids. V was clipped by 5 bases and J by 9 bases, with 14 bases between them. V and J are TRBV2 and TRBJ2-1; possible D gene TRBD1, 5 bases. This receptor was taken from a male donor in good health and CMV-seropositive. Material: PBMCs. The chain's CDR3 is CASSQDRGSEQFF. DNA of the CDR3: TGTGCCAGCAGTCAGGATAGGGGTAGTGAGCAGTTCTTC.